This T cell receptor (beta chain) is drawn from a study of metastatic and nonmetastatic thyroid tumors. Study summary: Repertoire comparison spanned blood and tumor or nodule tissue of malignant and benign thyroid patients.

No treatment of any kind had been given to any patient before thyroid surgery. The study, taken as a whole, reports: Patients with malignant thyroid tumors reportedly had significantly higher TCR beta diversity than those with benign nodules, in blood and tumor.

Concerning this clone itself: Its antigen remains unknown.

This CDR3 has 11 residues. Germline loops: CDR1 MNHNS, CDR2 SASEGT. Under the authors' procedure: A distant-metastasis classifier for papillary thyroid cancer was built using CDR3 differences across clinicopathological groups. TCRdb re-processed the PCR reads through MiXCR. The V and J calls here are based on TCRdb, not the publication. The sample holds more than 20,000 clones, 15% to 20% seen once. The specimen was adjacent normal tissue. The chain joins TRBV6-1 to TRBJ2-1; D uncertain. This TCR derives from a male donor with papillary thyroid cancer or a benign thyroid nodule (not recorded which). Some clones in this sample may be carry-over from other donors' samples. This chain's CDR3 is CDTASYNEQFF. Here the CDR3 DNA reads TGTGACACAGCGTCCTACAATGAGCAGTTCTTC.